These 27 T cell receptor beta chains came from one sample sequenced in a study of beta chain features in type 1 diabetes. Study conclusions and caveats: In all four CD4+ subsets, TCRB CDR3 length was significantly, moderately reduced in type 1 diabetes.

Expressed TCRB transcripts were sequenced because the isolated RNA had all been reverse transcribed beforehand. The repertoire was sequenced with immunoSEQ multiplex PCR; TCRdb's copy has only in-frame clones and lacks some. The table includes about 160,000 clones, 6.5% to 8.5% detected once. For these TCRs, the target antigens are not known. The source material was central memory CD4+ T cells from blood. These receptors originate from a woman aged 18-29 years with type 1 diabetes.

This chain uses TRBV6-6 with TRBJ2-7, with 11 bases that match TRBD2. From germline, CDR1 is MNHNY and CDR2 SVGAGI (reference sequence). The CDR3 runs 15 residues. J was trimmed by 6 bases and V by 7 bases; bases with no gene match: 11. CDR3: CASKLDLAGGAEQYF. CDR3 in DNA: TGTGCCAGCAAACTAGATCTAGCGGGGGGTGCCGAGCAGTACTTC.

There are a few counts of this clone. V usage is TRBV7-9 and J usage is TRBJ2-5; D might be TRBD1 (6 bases). V was pared by 5 bases and J by 5 bases, with 12 bases between. The CDR3 runs 13 residues. The germline V gene encodes CDR1 SEHNR and CDR2 FQNEAQ (reference sequence). CDR3 loop: CASSLRQVETQYF. Written as DNA, the CDR3 is TGTGCCAGCAGCCTCAGACAGGTGGAGACCCAGTACTTC. Drawing the rest from reference TRBV7-9 and TRBJ2-5, the complete variable domain is DTGVSQNPRHKITKRGQNVTFRCDPISEHNRLYWYRQTLGQGPEFLTYFQNEAQLEKSRLLSDRFSAERPKGSFSTLEIQRTEQGDSAMYLCASSLRQVETQYFGPGTRLLVL.

This clone was recorded a few times. V is TRBV4-1 and J is TRBJ2-7; 8 bases are a match to TRBD1. V lost 3 bases and J lost 5; bases outside the gene matches: 12. The CDR3 contains 16 residues. Germline assignment: CDR1 MGHRA and CDR2 YSYEKL. CDR3 sequence (DNA): TGCGCCAGCAGCCATGGTCAGGGGGCCAGGGGCGACGAGCAGTACTTC. Translated: CASSHGQGARGDEQYF.

The chain is built from TRBV18 and TRBJ2-7; 7 bases map to TRBD1. Per germline, CDR1 KGHSH and CDR2 LQKENI. The CDR3 extends over 14 amino acids. Trimming at V came to 6 bases and at J to 6 bases, leaving 11 bases not matched to a gene. CDR3 bases: TGTGCCAGCTCGGCCGGGACAGCAAGAAGCGAGCAGTACTTC. Translated: CASSAGTARSEQYF.

This clone came up a few times. The V and J genes are TRBV7-2 and TRBJ2-5; D perhaps matches TRBD2 (6 bases). The CDR3 extends over 14 amino acids. With 3 bases removed from V and 4 bases from J, the gap between germline ends came to 12 bases. Germline values: CDR1 SGHTA, CDR2 FQGNSA. CDR3 sequence (DNA): TGTGCCAGCAGCTTTAGCGGTAGGCCAGAGACCCAGTACTTC. Amino acid sequence: CASSFSGRPETQYF.

In its sample, this clone was seen a few times. The genes are TRBV19 and TRBJ2-4; TRBD1 agrees at 8 bases. The CDR3 runs 15 residues. V gave up 5 bases and J gave up 2 bases; unmatched junction bases: 5. CDR1 LNHDA and CDR2 SQIVND come from the germline V gene (reference sequence). The CDR3 DNA sequence: TGTGCCAGTAGTCGGCAGGGGGCAACCAAAAACATTCAGTACTTC. Its translation is CASSRQGATKNIQYF.

This chain joins TRBV30 and TRBJ1-5; a possible D gene is TRBD1 (5 bases). Germline loops: CDR1 GTSNPN, CDR2 SVGIG (reference sequence). The CDR3 is made up of 14 amino acids. Trimming pared 2 bases from V and 1 base from J, leaving 9 bases between. In nucleotides, the CDR3 is TGTGCCTGGAGTATATCAGGGAGCAATCAGCCCCAGCATTTT. Translating it yields CAWSISGSNQPQHF.

In the case of this clone: Germline and junction disagree at one end, which may indicate a read error. This chain uses TRBV6-6 with TRBJ2-1; the match to TRBD2 covers 9 bases. The CDR3 consists of 12 residues. The V gene's germline CDR1 is MNHNY and CDR2 SVGAGI (reference sequence). In DNA form, the CDR3 reads TGTGCCAGCACTCCTAGCGGGAACAGGATAATCTTC. As protein: CASTPSGNRIIF.

This sequence joins TRBV7-3 and TRBJ2-3; TRBD2 agrees at 8 bases. The germline V gene has CDR1 SGHTA and CDR2 FQGTGA. V dropped 3 bases and J dropped 1; count of bases not matched to a gene: 3. CDR3 length equals 15 residues. This CDR3 is CASSFLAGGTDTQYF. The CDR3 nucleotides read TGTGCCAGCAGCTTTCTAGCGGGCGGCACAGATACGCAGTATTTT.

This clone was observed a few times. This chain uses TRBV11-2 with TRBJ2-5; a weak D match, TRBD2 (5 bases). This CDR3 has 15 amino acids. CDR1 and CDR2 (germline): SGHAT, FQNNGV. V lost 8 bases and J 3 bases, leaving 19 bases between the germline ends. The CDR3 sequence is CASPEGSNLKETQYF. DNA of the CDR3: TGTGCCAGCCCCGAGGGCAGCAACTTAAAAGAGACCCAGTACTTC.

This clone has only a few counts. The chain has TRBV11-2 and TRBJ1-1; D may be TRBD1 (6 bases). Between the trimmed V and J ends, which lost 6 bases and 5 bases, there was a span of 10 bases. The CDR3 covers 12 residues. Germline CDR1 reads SGHAT; CDR2 reads FQNNGV. The CDR3, as DNA: TGTGCCAGCAGGGCAGGGGCTACTGAAGCTTTCTTT. It specifies CASRAGATEAFF.

This clone was found a few times. This rearrangement joins TRBV11-1 to TRBJ1-1; 10 bases are shared with TRBD1. The CDR3 is made up of 17 amino acids. Trimming cost V 3 bases and J 4 bases; bases outside gene matches: 11. Germline CDR1 reads SGHAT; CDR2 reads FQDESV (reference sequence). The CDR3 sequence is CASSFRGQGFDVTEAFF. As DNA, the CDR3 is TGTGCCAGCAGCTTTAGGGGACAGGGGTTTGACGTCACTGAAGCTTTCTTT. Combining the CDR3 with reference TRBV11-1 and TRBJ1-1 gives the whole variable domain EAEVAQSPRYKITEKSQAVAFWCDPISGHATLYWYRQILGQGPELLVQFQDESVVDDSQLPKDRFSAERLKGVDSTLKIQPAELGDSAMYLCASSFRGQGFDVTEAFFGQGTRLTVV.

A few counts support this clone. This sequence joins TRBV7-9 and TRBJ2-1; 10 nucleotides align to TRBD2. Trimming removed 5 bases from V and 7 bases from J; junction bases left unmatched: 11. The CDR3 is made up of 16 amino acids. The germline gives CDR1 SEHNR, CDR2 FQNEAQ (reference sequence). DNA of the CDR3: TGTGCCAGCAGCCGTACCGGGACTAGCGCTATTAATGAGCAGTTCTTC. Protein product: CASSRTGTSAINEQFF. Based on the CDR3 plus reference TRBV7-9 and TRBJ2-1, the full variable domain is DTGVSQNPRHKITKRGQNVTFRCDPISEHNRLYWYRQTLGQGPEFLTYFQNEAQLEKSRLLSDRFSAERPKGSFSTLEIQRTEQGDSAMYLCASSRTGTSAINEQFFGPGTRLTVL.

This clone was observed a handful of times. V is TRBV25-1 and J is TRBJ2-5; D possibly corresponds to TRBD2 (7 bases). Trimming removed 4 bases from V and 1 base from J, with 10 bases in between. The V gene's germline CDR1 is MGHDK and CDR2 SYGVNS. The CDR3 length is 14 residues. The CDR3 loop reads CASSVGGAQETQYF. CDR3 DNA: TGTGCCAGCAGTGTGGGGGGGGCCCAAGAGACCCAGTACTTC.

The chain is built from TRBV15 and TRBJ1-1; no definite D call. This CDR3 region has 12 residues. The ends were cut back, 3 bases at V and 3 bases at J, with 5 bases in the middle. The germline V gene encodes CDR1 LNHNV and CDR2 YYDKDF (reference sequence). CDR3 sequence reads: CATSSSYTEAFF. CDR3 coding DNA: TGTGCCACCAGCAGTTCCTACACTGAAGCTTTCTTT.

The chain links TRBV7-6 to TRBJ2-5; D possibly corresponds to TRBD2 (5 bases). Germline V gives CDR1 SGHVS, CDR2 FNYEAQ. V was clipped by 6 bases and J by 0 bases, with 8 bases between them. This CDR3 contains 13 residues. The CDR3 sequence is CASRPGYQETQYF. CDR3 bases: TGTGCCAGCAGACCGGGGTACCAAGAGACCCAGTACTTC.

This chain joins TRBV7-2 and TRBJ2-1; TRBD2 matches 9 bases. CDR3 size: 15 residues. The germline CDR1 and CDR2 sequences are SGHTA and FQGNSA. After removal of 4 bases from V and 6 bases from J, the junction contained 7 bases not matched to a gene. CDR3 coding DNA: TGTGCCAGCAGCTCTTTAGCGGGGGCCCCCAATGAGCAGTTCTTC. Translated: CASSSLAGAPNEQFF.

This clone was recorded many times. CDR3 nucleotide sequence: TGTGCCAGCAGCCCCCTCTACCAGGGAAATGAGCAGTTCTTC. Amino acids: CASSPLYQGNEQFF. The rearrangement joins TRBV7-9 to TRBJ2-1, with D possibly TRBD1 on 5 matching bases. The V end lost 5 bases, the J end lost 7 bases, and 15 bases lay between the germline ends. The V gene's germline CDR1 is SEHNR and CDR2 FQNEAQ (reference sequence). The CDR3 totals 14 residues.

V is TRBV18 and J is TRBJ1-1; 7 bases align to TRBD1. The CDR3 loop spans 13 amino acids. The germline CDR1 and CDR2 sequences are KGHSH and LQKENI. Trimming cost V 5 bases and J 5 bases; bases outside gene matches: 5. As DNA, the CDR3 is TGTGCCAGCTCATGGCGACAGGGAACTGAAGCTTTCTTT. This sequence encodes CASSWRQGTEAFF.

This clone has only a few counts. The chain combines TRBV7-9 with TRBJ2-5, with 8 bases identical to TRBD1. Trimming took 5 bases from V and 7 from J; bases not matched to a gene: 9. Germline-derived CDR1 and CDR2 are SEHNR and FQNEAQ (reference sequence). This CDR3 is built from 14 residues. CDR3 loop: CASSVTGAGGTQYF. CDR3 in DNA: TGTGCCAGCAGCGTGACAGGGGCCGGGGGGACCCAGTACTTC.

V and J are TRBV27 and TRBJ1-5; TRBD1 aligns across 9 bases. J was trimmed by 5 bases and V by 6 bases; bases with no gene match: 2. Germline assignment: CDR1 MNHEY and CDR2 SMNVEV (reference sequence). The CDR3 spans 13 residues. The CDR3, as DNA: TGTGCCAGCAGCTGGACAGGGGATCAGCCCCAGCATTTT. Its protein is CASSWTGDQPQHF.

In this sample, this clone turned up a few times. The V call is TRBV27, the J call TRBJ1-2; D uncertain. The CDR3 is 13 residues long. Trimming took off 0 bases at V and 9 bases at J, with 11 bases between the two ends. Per germline, CDR1 MNHEY and CDR2 SMNVEV (reference sequence). As DNA, the CDR3 is TGTGCCAGCAGTTTATCCCTCACGGGGAGCTACACCTTC. Protein: CASSLSLTGSYTF.

The V call is TRBV5-1, the J call TRBJ2-1; 7 bases are shared with TRBD2. After removal of 0 bases from V and 4 bases from J, the junction contained 7 bases not matched to a gene. The CDR3 sequence is 16 residues long. Germline-derived CDR1 and CDR2 are SGHRS and YFSETQ. CDR3 protein: CASSLAASGAYNEQFF. CDR3 bases: TGCGCCAGCAGCTTGGCCGCCAGCGGGGCGTACAATGAGCAGTTCTTC.

The chain combines TRBV6-5 with TRBJ1-1; D remains unclear. V was cut by 6 bases and J by 1 base, with 3 bases left in between. This CDR3 comprises 11 residues. Germline V gives CDR1 MNHEY, CDR2 SVGAGI. The CDR3 loop reads CASSWNTEAFF. The CDR3 bases are TGTGCCAGCAGCTGGAACACTGAAGCTTTCTTT.

In its sample, this clone was seen a few times. The V gene is TRBV28, the J gene TRBJ1-2; 7 bases are a match to TRBD1. CDR1 and CDR2 from the germline V gene are MDHEN and SYDVKM. With V trimmed by 4 bases and J by 7 bases, 12 bases remained unmatched. CDR3 size: 15 residues. In nucleotides, the CDR3 is TGTGCCAGCAGTTCCCGATACAGGGGCAGCGGTGGCTACACCTTC. As protein: CASSSRYRGSGGYTF.

V usage is TRBV7-2 and J usage is TRBJ2-7, with D perhaps TRBD1 (5 bases). Germline CDR1 SGHTA, CDR2 FQGNSA. V lost 4 bases and J 3 bases, leaving 16 bases between the germline ends. CDR3 length: 15 residues. CDR3 DNA: TGTGCCAGCAGCTCCTCCTGGGGCAGGTTCTACGAGCAGTACTTC. Residues: CASSSSWGRFYEQYF.

This clone came up a few times. This chain connects TRBV30 to TRBJ1-1; possibly TRBD1 for D (6 bases). CDR1 is GTSNPN and CDR2 is SVGIG in the germline V gene (reference sequence). V was pared by 3 bases and J by 6 bases, with 11 bases between. This CDR3 region has 12 residues. The CDR3 spells CAWRRGAAEAFF. The CDR3 region has the DNA TGTGCCTGGAGGCGGGGGGCGGCTGAAGCTTTCTTT.